This section outlines one T cell receptor beta chain sequence together with its context. What it recognizes is unknown. The length of the CDR3 is 22 residues. V was cut by 0 bases and J by 2 bases, with 30 bases left in between. CDR1 SGHTA and CDR2 FQGTGA come from the germline V gene. This entry belongs to a study of cytomegalovirus exposure and HLA in healthy donors. On the study more broadly: Among about 179 million T cells, an earlier analysis found about 110 million unique TCR beta sequences. Study-wide results and limits: Per a prior analysis, the majority of TCR beta V segments were productive roughly 87% or roughly 30% of the time. In a later analysis, HLA-C alleles had the fewest associated TCRs, DRB1 alleles the most.

It was with 60 Vbeta and 13 Jbeta primers that the PCR ran. Only in-frame clones appear in the TCRdb table, and some are missing; sequencing was by immunoSEQ multiplex PCR. The sample has 150,000 or so clones, around 80% seen once. The rearrangement links TRBV7-3 to TRBJ2-3, with a weak D call TRBD1 (6 bases). Source material: PBMCs. The clonotype was recovered from a woman aged 50 to 60 in good health and CMV-seropositive. The CDR3 DNA reads as TGTGCCAGCAGCTTAACGTTTCCCGCCCCCGGGGACACGGGAATTCACACAGATACGCAGTATTTT. Translation gives CASSLTFPAPGDTGIHTDTQYF.